The clone carrying this T cell receptor beta chain was seen only once. Its specificity is unknown. Once cultured for about 9 days, the cells underwent separation to obtain CD4+ T cells. The vaccine given was either BNT162b2 or mRNA-1273, in two doses. These data originate in a study of vaccination effects on CD4 cells after COVID-19. Study-level results: Late post-vaccination, clones induced by infection and those induced by vaccine underwent marked clonal contraction.

CDR3 size: 14 residues. V lost 5 bases to trimming and J lost 3 bases, with 13 bases between them. From germline, CDR1 is MNHEY and CDR2 SVGAGI. Sequencing used immunoSEQ multiplex PCR; TCRdb keeps in-frame clones, though not all of them. The profile shows fewer than 75,000 clones, approximately 72% of them singletons. The sequences come from CD4+ T cells from PBMCs cultured without peptide, collected after COVID-19 vaccination. The gene calls are TRBV6-5 and TRBJ1-1; D gene ambiguous. The origin of this receptor is a human donor who received a COVID-19 vaccine. The DNA for the CDR3 is TGTGCCAGCAGTCCCGCTTGGAGGGACACTGAAGCTTTCTTT. Translating it yields CASSPAWRDTEAFF.